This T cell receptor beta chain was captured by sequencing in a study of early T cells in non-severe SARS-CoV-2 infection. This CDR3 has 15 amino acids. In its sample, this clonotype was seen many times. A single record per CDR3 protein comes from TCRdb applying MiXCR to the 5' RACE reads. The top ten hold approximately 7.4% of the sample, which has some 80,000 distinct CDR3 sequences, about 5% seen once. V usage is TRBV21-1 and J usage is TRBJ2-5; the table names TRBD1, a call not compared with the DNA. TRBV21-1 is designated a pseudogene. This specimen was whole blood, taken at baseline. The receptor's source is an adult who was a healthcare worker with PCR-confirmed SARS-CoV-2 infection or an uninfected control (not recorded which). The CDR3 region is CASSKEGASQETQYF. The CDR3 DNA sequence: TGTGCCAGCAGCAAAGAAGGGGCTAGCCAAGAGACCCAGTACTTC.